This T cell receptor beta chain was documented in a study of blood T cell repertoires in COVID-19. Study-level background: Samples came from the United States, Italy and Spain, spanning acute and convalescent COVID-19. The cDNA or gDNA used as material had been derived from T cells, B-cell-depleted T cells, or PBMCs.

Trimming removed 9 bases from V and 2 bases from J; junction bases left unmatched: 4. The CDR3 totals 13 residues. The germline gives CDR1 SGHTS, CDR2 YDEGEE. The table came from immunoSEQ multiplex PCR; TCRdb's copy has only in-frame clones and leaves some out. The sample yields around 220,000 clones, more than 80% seen once. The sequenced material came from peripheral blood. The V and J genes are TRBV5-8 and TRBJ1-5, with TRBD1 matching 8 bases. This TCR derives from a woman older than 75 with COVID-19, enrolled during active disease. CDR3 sequence reads: CATRGQGNQPQHF. The CDR3, as DNA: TGTGCCACCCGGGGACAGGGCAATCAGCCCCAGCATTTT.